Each of the 26 T cell receptor beta chains below was sequenced from the same sample in a study of shared clonotypes between healthy human individuals. The repertoire was sequenced with immunoSEQ multiplex PCR; TCRdb's copy has only in-frame clones and lacks some. The sample yields around 500,000 clones, about four fifths seen once. Sequencing input: PBMCs. Receptors originate from a woman between 40 and 55 years old in good health. Some clones in this sample may be carry-over from other donors' samples.

The rearrangement joins TRBV6-5 to TRBJ1-4; TRBD1 matches at 7 bases. The length of the CDR3 is 13 residues. CDR1 is MNHEY, CDR2 SVGAGI, per germline. V gave up 9 bases and J gave up 8 bases; unmatched junction bases: 9. CDR3 sequence: CASTTGAAEKLFF. As DNA, the CDR3 is TGTGCCAGTACAACAGGGGCAGCCGAAAAACTGTTTTTT.

The V and J genes are TRBV5-1 and TRBJ2-5; 7 bases are a match to TRBD2. The length of the CDR3 is 15 residues. The V segment lost 0 bases and the J segment 2 bases; nucleotides outside the gene matches: 4. Germline V gene data show CDR1 as SGHRS and CDR2 as YFSETQ. The CDR3 sequence: CASSLGAGAQETQYF. The CDR3 DNA is TGCGCCAGCAGCTTGGGGGCGGGAGCTCAAGAGACCCAGTACTTC.

This chain joins TRBV2 and TRBJ2-7; the match to TRBD2 covers 7 bases. CDR3 size: 15 residues. Germline lookup yields CDR1 SNHLY and CDR2 FYNNEI. Unmatched junction bases numbered 12, after V lost 8 bases and J lost 2 bases. CDR3 protein: CASGLGRGLAYEQYF. In nucleotides, the CDR3 is TGTGCCAGCGGATTGGGGCGCGGACTAGCCTACGAGCAGTACTTC.

The V gene is TRBV6-1, the J gene TRBJ2-1, with 13 positions matching TRBD2. The J segment lost 5 bases and the V segment lost 3 bases, leaving 7 bases of the junction unmatched. The CDR3 totals 17 residues. CDR1 is MNHNS and CDR2 is SASEGT in the germline V gene. The CDR3 is CASSEGLAGIGDNEQFF. The CDR3 DNA sequence: TGTGCCAGCAGTGAGGGACTAGCGGGAATTGGTGACAATGAGCAGTTCTTC.

This clone appeared a few times. The chain joins TRBV6-4 to TRBJ2-1; D perhaps matches TRBD1 (5 bases). V was trimmed by 6 bases and J by 7 bases, leaving 16 bases between them. Germline CDR1 MRHNA, CDR2 SNTAGT. The CDR3 has 14 residues. The CDR3 is CASSDDPTANEQFF. The CDR3 DNA sequence: TGTGCCAGCAGCGACGACCCGACAGCAAATGAGCAGTTCTTC.

V usage is TRBV9 and J usage is TRBJ2-1; 8 bases are a match to TRBD2. Germline values: CDR1 SGDLS, CDR2 YYNGEE. After removal of 7 bases from V and 6 bases from J, the junction contained 3 bases not matched to a gene. The CDR3 runs to 12 residues. In DNA, the CDR3 is TGTGCCAGCGGCGCGGGGGGCAATGAGCAGTTCTTC. Its protein is CASGAGGNEQFF.

In its sample, this clone was seen a few times. Other DNA sequences of this sample code for an identical CDR3. The gene calls are TRBV7-2 and TRBJ1-2; maybe TRBD1 (6 bases). CDR1 is SGHTA and CDR2 is FQGNSA in the germline V gene. V was clipped by 1 base and J by 4 bases, with 10 bases between them. The CDR3 totals 14 residues. The CDR3 region is CASSLGGAFYGYTF. The CDR3 DNA reads TGTGCCAGCAGCTTAGGGGGGGCCTTCTATGGCTACACCTTC.

The gene calls are TRBV11-3 and TRBJ2-1, with 9 bases that match TRBD2. CDR3 length: 16 amino acids. Germline CDR1 reads SGHNT; CDR2 reads YENEEA. Germline trimming cut 1 base from V and 6 bases from J; bases unmatched to any gene: 7. The CDR3 bases are TGTGCCAGCAGCTTAGGGACGGGCGGGAGGGCCAATGAGCAGTTCTTC. Amino acids: CASSLGTGGRANEQFF.

The chain joins TRBV29-1 to TRBJ1-2; 8 nucleotides line up with TRBD1. This CDR3 contains 14 residues. Trimming at V came to 2 bases and at J to 4 bases, leaving 6 bases not matched to a gene. Germline CDR1 is SQVTM and CDR2 is ANQGSEA. The CDR3 DNA reads TGCAGCGTTGAAAGGACCGGGACAGGCTATGGCTACACCTTC. The encoded protein is CSVERTGTGYGYTF.

The chain couples TRBV28 to TRBJ1-4; possibly TRBD1 for D (6 bases). The V end was cut by 5 bases, the J end by 2 bases, with 9 bases between. There are 14 residues in the CDR3. Germline CDR1 MDHEN, CDR2 SYDVKM. The CDR3 here is CASSTDSTNEKLFF. The CDR3 nucleotides read TGTGCCAGCAGTACGGACAGCACTAATGAAAAACTGTTTTTT.

The V and J genes are TRBV11-2 and TRBJ2-5; D might be TRBD1 or TRBD2, each matching 5 bases. The CDR3 is 13 amino acids. Germline CDR1 reads SGHAT; CDR2 reads FQNNGV. V lost 1 base and J lost 6, with 9 bases in between. The CDR3 DNA reads as TGTGCCAGCAGCTTAGTCGGGACGCAGACCCAGTACTTC. Encoded protein: CASSLVGTQTQYF.

The chain carries TRBV7-3 and TRBJ2-1; 12 bases fit TRBD2. Germline V gene sequence: CDR1 SGHTA, CDR2 FQGTGA. The CDR3 loop spans 16 amino acids. The V gene end was trimmed by 1 base and the J gene end by 8 bases; junction bases not matched to a gene: 6. For the CDR3, the DNA is TGTGCCAGCAGCTTAATGCCGACTAGCGGGAGCCATGAGCAGTTCTTC. The encoded protein is CASSLMPTSGSHEQFF.

This chain joins TRBV29-1 and TRBJ2-3, with D possibly TRBD2 on 5 matching bases. The V end was cut by 5 bases, the J end by 3 bases, with 9 bases between. Germline CDR1 SQVTM, CDR2 ANQGSEA. The CDR3 is 12 amino acids. The CDR3 here is CSVRAETDTQYF. For the CDR3, the DNA is TGCAGCGTTCGAGCGGAGACAGATACGCAGTATTTT.

About this clone: This may stem from a read error, because a much larger clone lies one nucleotide away. Within the sample, other DNA sequences also encode this same CDR3. J is TRBJ1-3 and V is TRBV11-3, with 7 bases aligning to TRBD1. CDR1 SGHNT and CDR2 YENEEA come from the germline V gene. This CDR3 is 15 amino acids long. The CDR3 DNA reads TGCGCCAGCAGCTCATCAACAGGGGTTGGAAACACCATATATTTT. As protein: CASSSSTGVGNTIYF. Full variable domain (outside the CDR3, taken from reference TRBV11-3 and TRBJ1-3): EAGVVQSPRYKIIEKKQPVAFWCNPISGHNTLYWYLQNLGQGPELLIRYENEEAVDDSQLPKDRFSAERLKGVDSTLKIQPAELGDSAVYLCASSSSTGVGNTIYFGEGSWLTVV.

The J gene is TRBJ2-7, the V gene TRBV6-5; D tentatively fits TRBD1 or TRBD2 (5 bases each). Per the germline V gene, CDR1 is MNHEY and CDR2 is SVGAGI. The CDR3 is 15 amino acids. Trimming took 0 bases from V and 4 from J, leaving 13 bases between them. The CDR3 DNA reads TGTGCCAGCAGTTACTCGGGGGTCGAGGGGTACGAGCAGTACTTC. Amino acids: CASSYSGVEGYEQYF.

V usage is TRBV14 and J usage is TRBJ2-3, with D unclear. Trimming pared 4 bases from V and 5 bases from J, leaving 10 bases between. The CDR3 runs to 13 residues. Germline lookup yields CDR1 SGHDN and CDR2 FVKESK. The CDR3 reads CASSLRSKDTQYF. The CDR3 coding sequence is TGTGCCAGCAGCCTTCGCTCGAAAGATACGCAGTATTTT.

The count of this clone is one. This chain links TRBV4-1 with TRBJ1-4, with TRBD1 matching 9 bases. V was clipped by 4 bases and J by 3 bases; unmatched bases: 18. Looked up from germline, CDR1 is MGHRA and CDR2 is YSYEKL. This CDR3 region has 20 residues. The CDR3 sequence is CASSPRRAKTGGTANEKLFF. Here the CDR3 DNA reads TGCGCCAGCAGCCCCCGTAGGGCCAAGACAGGGGGGACAGCTAATGAAAAACTGTTTTTT.

The gene calls are TRBV28 and TRBJ2-3; possible D gene TRBD2, 7 bases. Germline values: CDR1 MDHEN, CDR2 SYDVKM. The CDR3 consists of 18 residues. Trimming left V 4 bases short and J 7 bases short, with 27 bases between. CDR3 coding DNA: TGTGCCAGCAGTTCCCCAGGGCTAGCGGTTAACAGGGCCAATACGCAGTATTTT. Protein product: CASSSPGLAVNRANTQYF.

The rearrangement links TRBV7-9 to TRBJ2-7; 7 bases agree with TRBD2. The CDR3 spans 19 residues. Germline-derived CDR1 and CDR2 are SEHNR and FQNEAQ (reference sequence). With 0 bases clipped from V and 1 base from J, the junction kept 15 bases outside the gene matches. The CDR3 coding sequence is TGTGCCAGCAGCTTAGCCCATTATAATTGGGAGGGCCTATCCTACGAGCAGTACTTC. Protein product: CASSLAHYNWEGLSYEQYF. Variable domain in full (rest from reference TRBV7-9 and TRBJ2-7): DTGVSQNPRHKITKRGQNVTFRCDPISEHNRLYWYRQTLGQGPEFLTYFQNEAQLEKSRLLSDRFSAERPKGSFSTLEIQRTEQGDSAMYLCASSLAHYNWEGLSYEQYFGPGTRLTVT.

Note on this clone: The same CDR3 can be traced to other DNA sequences in this sample. This rearrangement joins TRBV20-1 to TRBJ2-7, with D unclear. CDR1 and CDR2 (germline): DFQATT, SNEGSKA (reference sequence). The CDR3 is 10 amino acids. The germline V and J ends were trimmed by 4 bases and 10 bases, with 11 bases remaining between them. The CDR3 bases are TGCAGTGCTACGGACGGAAATCAGTACTTC. It codes for CSATDGNQYF.

The rearrangement uses TRBV28 and TRBJ2-2; D is undetermined. The CDR3 has 16 residues. V shed 4 bases and J shed 4 bases, with 16 bases lying between them. Germline V lookup: CDR1 MDHEN, CDR2 SYDVKM. The CDR3 sequence is CASSSPRTKITGELFF. The CDR3, as DNA: TGTGCCAGCAGTTCCCCCAGGACCAAGATCACCGGGGAGCTGTTTTTT.

This sequence joins TRBV9 and TRBJ2-4; D uncertain. Germline CDR1 and CDR2: SGDLS and YYNGEE. The CDR3 contains 13 residues. Deletions cut 2 bases from V and 5 bases from J, with 8 bases between. In DNA form, the CDR3 reads TGTGCCAGCAGCGTTGGCCCGGAAAACATTCAGTACTTC. Residues: CASSVGPENIQYF.

V gene TRBV5-1 combines with J gene TRBJ2-2; 10 nucleotides agree with TRBD2. CDR3 length: 16 amino acids. In germline, CDR1 is SGHRS, CDR2 YFSETQ. V was clipped by 0 bases and J by 6 bases; unmatched bases: 5. As DNA, the CDR3 is TGCGCCAGCAGCTTGGTGGCTAGCGGGAGAGCCGGGGAGCTGTTTTTT. Its translation is CASSLVASGRAGELFF.

The CDR3 nucleotides read TGTGCCAGCAGTTTATCCTGGGGTGGTGGCAGGAAGCAGTTCTTC. It specifies CASSLSWGGGRKQFF. The J gene is TRBJ2-1, the V gene TRBV27; no definite D call. V was trimmed by 0 bases and J by 11 bases, leaving 17 bases between them. Germline V gene data show CDR1 as MNHEY and CDR2 as SMNVEV (reference sequence). CDR3 length: 15 residues.

This clone turned up a few times. The gene calls are TRBV27 and TRBJ1-1; the D gene is possibly TRBD1 (5 bases). Germline-derived CDR1 and CDR2 are MNHEY and SMNVEV (reference sequence). The length of the CDR3 is 14 residues. V shed 7 bases and J shed 4 bases, with 16 bases lying between them. CDR3 in DNA: TGTGCCAGCAAGACGGCAGGGCTAGGCACTGAAGCTTTCTTT. Encoded protein: CASKTAGLGTEAFF.

The chain uses TRBV7-2 and TRBJ2-3; D might be TRBD2 (6 bases). Trimming shortened V by 6 bases and J by 4 bases, and 11 bases separated the two germline ends. From germline, CDR1 is SGHTA and CDR2 FQGNSA. The CDR3 length is 13 residues. DNA of the CDR3: TGTGCCAGCAGACTCGCGGGGCCAGATACGCAGTATTTT. As protein: CASRLAGPDTQYF.